This T cell receptor (beta chain) was observed in a study of blood T cell repertoires in COVID-19. As for the study in general: T cells, B-cell-depleted T cells, or PBMCs provided the cDNA or gDNA that served as material.

Seattle patient enrollment occurred during active infection, with longitudinal follow-up thereafter. The protocol was immunoSEQ multiplex PCR, while the TCRdb copy is restricted to in-frame clones and leaves out a portion. The table records a few hundred thousand clones, approximately 89% of them present only once. The germline V gene encodes CDR1 SGHDT and CDR2 YYEEEE. The CDR3 is made up of 14 amino acids. Between the trimmed V and J ends, which lost 3 bases and 8 bases, there was a span of 12 bases. The specimen was peripheral blood. The sequence came from a woman in her 50s with COVID-19, enrolled during active disease. The J gene is TRBJ1-6, the V gene TRBV5-6; D might be TRBD1 (5 bases). This chain's CDR3 is CASSYRGDDSPLHF. CDR3 bases: TGTGCCAGCAGCTACCGGGGGGATGATTCACCCCTCCACTTT.